This TCR beta chain came from a study of vaccination effects on CD4 cells after COVID-19. At the level of the study: As their vaccination, participants received two doses of either BNT162b2 or mRNA-1273. The study, taken as a whole, reports: Healthy vaccinees' vaccine-induced clones included only 1 of 255 that recognized common cold coronaviruses.

Expansion with viral peptide pools was applied to antigen-specific CD4+ T cells by the ViraFEST assay prior to sequencing. Having been cultured for 10 days, the cells underwent CD4+ T cell isolation. Vaccinated recipients, who were negative for nucleocapsid antibodies, had no history of SARS-CoV-2 infection. In culture with about 10 IU/ml IL-2 and around 10 ug/ml peptides, PBMC were grown at a few million per well. Notes on this clone: The antigen is undetermined.

Measured with immunoSEQ multiplex PCR; TCRdb has only the in-frame clones, and not every one. The table shows 20,000 or so clones, with roughly 70% occurring only once. The CDR3 extends over 15 amino acids. Germline CDR1 reads MNHNS; CDR2 reads SASEGT. The V gene lost 1 base and the J gene lost 0 bases, with 9 bases spanning the gap. Sequenced material: CD4+ T cells from PBMCs cultured with HCoV-NL63 spike peptides, taken before COVID-19 vaccination. This chain links TRBV6-1 with TRBJ1-1; maybe TRBD1 (6 bases). This TCR derives from a human donor who received a COVID-19 vaccine. CDR3 nucleotides: TGTGCCAGCAGTGAAGTACAGGGCATGAACACTGAAGCTTTCTTT. Its protein product is CASSEVQGMNTEAFF.